The TCR beta chain under discussion was sequenced for a study of blood T cells in healthy people across ages. The second PCR ran about 6 to 12 cycles with a sample-barcoded 5' primer and J-beta primers. MiXCR, run by TCRdb on the 5' RACE reads, gives a single entry per CDR3 protein. Among some 1.5 million distinct CDR3 sequences listed, roughly 30% were seen once. The study's findings and limits: Estimates based on one million T cells were treated as lower bounds. Both naive CD4+ cell counts and diversity were greater in long-lived donors than in aged donors.

The sample holds many counts of this clonotype. The target antigen is unknown. The sequencing input was blood. This TCR came from a woman in her 30s in good health.

The CDR3 loop is CASSFLAGEGYEQFF. CDR3 nucleotides: TGTGCCAGCAGCTTCTTAGCGGGAGAGGGATATGAGCAGTTCTTC. This chain connects TRBV7-2 to TRBJ2-1, with TRBD2 matching 9 bases. The CDR3 consists of 15 residues. Germline V gene data show CDR1 as SGHTA and CDR2 as FQGNSA. V shed 3 bases and J 8 bases; nucleotides not matched to a gene: 8.